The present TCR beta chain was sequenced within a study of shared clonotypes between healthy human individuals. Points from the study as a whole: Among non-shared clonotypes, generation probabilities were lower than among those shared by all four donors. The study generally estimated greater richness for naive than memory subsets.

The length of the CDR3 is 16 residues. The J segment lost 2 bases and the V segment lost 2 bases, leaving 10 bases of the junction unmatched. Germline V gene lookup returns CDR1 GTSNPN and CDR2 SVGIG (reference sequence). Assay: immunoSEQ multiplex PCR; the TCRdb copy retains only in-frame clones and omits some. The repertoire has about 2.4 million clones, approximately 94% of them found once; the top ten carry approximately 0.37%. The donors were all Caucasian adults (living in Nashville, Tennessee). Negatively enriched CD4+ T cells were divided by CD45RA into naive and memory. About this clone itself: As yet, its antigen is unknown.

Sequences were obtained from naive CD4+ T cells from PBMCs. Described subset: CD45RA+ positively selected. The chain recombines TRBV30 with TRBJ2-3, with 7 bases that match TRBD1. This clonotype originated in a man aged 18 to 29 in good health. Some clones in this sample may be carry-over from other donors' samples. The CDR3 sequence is CAWSLIQGSATDTQYF. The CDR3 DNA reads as TGTGCCTGGAGTCTGATACAGGGGTCCGCCACAGATACGCAGTATTTT.